This TCR beta chain was identified during a study of blood T cell repertoires in COVID-19. Those who participated ranged in age from roughly 18 to 95 years and resided in some 24 US areas. As originally analysed: Estimation of nucleated cell counts was performed using reference gene primer amplification. TCRdb keeps only in-frame clones here, not all; method: immunoSEQ multiplex PCR. V, J and clone size were drawn from that table, and D and trimming were deduced from the DNA. The sample lists roughly 180,000 clones, 83% occurring once. Deletions cut 7 bases from V and 7 bases from J, with 11 bases between. This CDR3 contains 12 residues.

This sequence joins TRBV12-3 or TRBV12-4 and TRBJ1-5, with D possibly being TRBD1 (5 bases). This receptor was identified in a woman aged 50 to 60 who had recovered from COVID-19. Sequencing was carried out using PBMCs or T cells enriched from blood (not recorded which). The chain's CDR3 is CASTWGGQPQHF. The CDR3 bases are TGTGCCAGCACCTGGGGGGGGCAGCCCCAGCATTTT.